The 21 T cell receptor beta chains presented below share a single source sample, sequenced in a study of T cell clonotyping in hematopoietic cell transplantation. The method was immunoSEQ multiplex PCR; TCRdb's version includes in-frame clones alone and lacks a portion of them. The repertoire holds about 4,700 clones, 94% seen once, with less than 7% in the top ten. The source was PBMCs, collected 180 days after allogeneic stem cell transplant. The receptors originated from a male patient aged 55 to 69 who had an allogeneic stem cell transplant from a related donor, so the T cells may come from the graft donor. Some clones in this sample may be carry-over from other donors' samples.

Written as DNA, the CDR3 is TGTGCCAGCAGCTCCCCCGGGGCCTCCACCGGGGAGCTGTTTTTT. Translation gives CASSSPGASTGELFF. This rearrangement joins TRBV9 to TRBJ2-2, with D possibly being TRBD1 or TRBD2 (5 bases each). This CDR3 contains 15 residues. Germline V gene data show CDR1 as SGDLS and CDR2 as YYNGEE. Trimming cost V 4 bases and J 4 bases, with 14 bases left between them.

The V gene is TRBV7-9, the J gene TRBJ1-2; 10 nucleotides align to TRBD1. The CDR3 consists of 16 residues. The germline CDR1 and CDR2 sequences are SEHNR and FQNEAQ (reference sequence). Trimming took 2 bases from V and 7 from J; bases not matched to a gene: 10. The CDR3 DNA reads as TGTGCCAGCAGCTTACTTTCCGGGACAGGGGACCCTGGCTACACCTTC. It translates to CASSLLSGTGDPGYTF.

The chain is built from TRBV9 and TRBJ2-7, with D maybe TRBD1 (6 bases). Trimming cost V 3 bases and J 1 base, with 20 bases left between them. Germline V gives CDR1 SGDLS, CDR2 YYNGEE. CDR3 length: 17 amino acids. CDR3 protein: CASSAGGHGTTSYEQYF. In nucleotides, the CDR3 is TGTGCCAGCAGCGCTGGGGGCCACGGGACAACATCCTACGAGCAGTACTTC. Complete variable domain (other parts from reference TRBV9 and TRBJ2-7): DSGVTQTPKHLITATGQRVTLRCSPRSGDLSVYWYQQSLDQGLQFLIQYYNGEERAKGNILERFSAQQFPDLHSELNLSSLELGDSALYFCASSAGGHGTTSYEQYFGPGTRLTVT.

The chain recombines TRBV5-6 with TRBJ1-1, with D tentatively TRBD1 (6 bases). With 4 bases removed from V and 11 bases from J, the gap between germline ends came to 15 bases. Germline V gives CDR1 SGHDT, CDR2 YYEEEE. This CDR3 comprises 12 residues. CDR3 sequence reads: CASSIDRIGAFF. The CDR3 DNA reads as TGTGCCAGCAGCATAGACAGGATCGGGGCTTTCTTT.

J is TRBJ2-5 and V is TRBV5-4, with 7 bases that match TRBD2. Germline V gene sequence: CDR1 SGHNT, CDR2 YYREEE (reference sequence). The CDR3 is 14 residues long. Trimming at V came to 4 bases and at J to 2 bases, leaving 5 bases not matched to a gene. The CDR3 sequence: CASSAGLLQETQYF. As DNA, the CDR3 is TGTGCCAGCAGCGCGGGACTATTACAAGAGACCCAGTACTTC. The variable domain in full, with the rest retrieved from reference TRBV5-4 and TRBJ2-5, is ETGVTQSPTHLIKTRGQQVTLRCSSQSGHNTVSWYQQALGQGPQFIFQYYREEENGRGNFPPRFSGLQFPNYSSELNVNALELDDSALYLCASSAGLLQETQYFGPGTRLLVL.

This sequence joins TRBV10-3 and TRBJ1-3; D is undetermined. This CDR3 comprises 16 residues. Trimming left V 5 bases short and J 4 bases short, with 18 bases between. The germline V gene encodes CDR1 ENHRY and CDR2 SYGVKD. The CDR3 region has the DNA TGTGCCATCAGTCGGACTGCCGAAACGGGGGGAAACACCATATATTTT. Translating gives CAISRTAETGGNTIYF.

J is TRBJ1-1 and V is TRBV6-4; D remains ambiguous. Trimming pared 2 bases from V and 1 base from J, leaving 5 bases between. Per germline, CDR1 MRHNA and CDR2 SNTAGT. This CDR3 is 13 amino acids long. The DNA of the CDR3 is TGTGCCAGCAGTGACGTCGAGAACACTGAAGCTTTCTTT. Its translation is CASSDVENTEAFF.

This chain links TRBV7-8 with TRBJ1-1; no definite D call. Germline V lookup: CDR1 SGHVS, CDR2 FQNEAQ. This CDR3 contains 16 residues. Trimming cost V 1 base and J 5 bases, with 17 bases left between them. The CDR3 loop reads CASSLGSWRLRTEAFF. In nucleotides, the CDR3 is TGTGCCAGCAGCTTAGGGTCCTGGCGACTTAGGACTGAAGCTTTCTTT.

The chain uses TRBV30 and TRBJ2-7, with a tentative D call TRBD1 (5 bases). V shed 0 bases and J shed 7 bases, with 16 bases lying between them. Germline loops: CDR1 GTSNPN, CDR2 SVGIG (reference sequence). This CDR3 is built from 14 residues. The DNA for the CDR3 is TGTGCCTGGAGTGTCCGGCGTCAGGGTCAGGAGCAGTACTTC. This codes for CAWSVRRQGQEQYF. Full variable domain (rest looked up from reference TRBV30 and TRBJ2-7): SQTIHQWPATLVQPVGSPLSLECTVEGTSNPNLYWYRQAAGRGLQLLFYSVGIGQISSEVPQNLSASRPQDRQFILSSKKLLLSDSGFYLCAWSVRRQGQEQYFGPGTRLTVT.

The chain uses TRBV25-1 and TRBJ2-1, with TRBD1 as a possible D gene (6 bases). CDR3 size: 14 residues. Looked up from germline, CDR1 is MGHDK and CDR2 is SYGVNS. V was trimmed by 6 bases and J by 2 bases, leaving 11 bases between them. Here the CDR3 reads CASRGHDTYNEQFF. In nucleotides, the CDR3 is TGTGCCAGCAGGGGACACGACACCTACAATGAGCAGTTCTTC.

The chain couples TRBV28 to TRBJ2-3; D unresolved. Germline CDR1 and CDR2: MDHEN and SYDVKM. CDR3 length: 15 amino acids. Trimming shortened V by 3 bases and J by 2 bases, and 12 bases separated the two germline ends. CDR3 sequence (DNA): TGTGCCAGCAGTTTGGCGCCCTTGGCCACAGATACGCAGTATTTT. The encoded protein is CASSLAPLATDTQYF.

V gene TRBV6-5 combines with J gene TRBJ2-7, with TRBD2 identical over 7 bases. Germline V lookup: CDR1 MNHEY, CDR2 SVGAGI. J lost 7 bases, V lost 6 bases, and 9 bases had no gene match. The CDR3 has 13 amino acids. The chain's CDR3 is CASSAGGMREQYF. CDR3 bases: TGTGCCAGCAGCGCCGGGGGGATGCGGGAGCAGTACTTC.

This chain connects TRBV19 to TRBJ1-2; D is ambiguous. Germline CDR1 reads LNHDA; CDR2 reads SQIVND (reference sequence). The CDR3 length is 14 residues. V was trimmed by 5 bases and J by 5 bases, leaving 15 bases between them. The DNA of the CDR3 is TGTGCCAGTAGTCTTCCAGTTGCAGAGTATGGCTACACCTTC. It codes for CASSLPVAEYGYTF.

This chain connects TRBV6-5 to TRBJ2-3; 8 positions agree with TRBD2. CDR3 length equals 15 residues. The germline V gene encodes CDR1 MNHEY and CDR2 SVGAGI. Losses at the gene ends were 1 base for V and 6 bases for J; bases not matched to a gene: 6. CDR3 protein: CASSYFRGGLDTQYF. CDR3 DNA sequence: TGTGCCAGCAGTTACTTTCGGGGGGGGCTGGATACGCAGTATTTT.

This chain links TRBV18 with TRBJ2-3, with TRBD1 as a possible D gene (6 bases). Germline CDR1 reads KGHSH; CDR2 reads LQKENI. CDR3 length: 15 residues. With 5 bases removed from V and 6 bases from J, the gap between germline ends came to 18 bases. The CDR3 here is CASSGAQGTVDTQYF. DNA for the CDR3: TGTGCCAGCTCAGGGGCCCAGGGGACCGTCGATACGCAGTATTTT. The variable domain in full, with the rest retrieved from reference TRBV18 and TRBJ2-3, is NAGVMQNPRHLVRRRGQEARLRCSPMKGHSHVYWYRQLPEEGLKFMVYLQKENIIDESGMPKERFSAEFPKEGPSILRIQQVVRGDSAAYFCASSGAQGTVDTQYFGPGTRLTVL.

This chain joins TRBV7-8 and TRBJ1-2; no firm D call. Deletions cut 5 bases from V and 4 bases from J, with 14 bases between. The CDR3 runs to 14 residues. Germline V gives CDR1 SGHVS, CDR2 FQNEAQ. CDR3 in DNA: TGTGCCAGCAGCAGAACCCGAAAGACCTATGGCTACACCTTC. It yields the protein CASSRTRKTYGYTF.

The chain's CDR3 is CSAQGGRGRTEAFF. In nucleotides, the CDR3 is TGCAGCGCTCAGGGCGGCAGGGGGAGGACTGAAGCTTTCTTT. This chain uses TRBV29-1 with TRBJ1-1; 7 positions agree with TRBD1. The CDR3 is 14 amino acids. In germline, CDR1 is SQVTM, CDR2 ANQGSEA. J gave up 5 bases and V 7 bases, and 13 bases lay outside the gene matches.

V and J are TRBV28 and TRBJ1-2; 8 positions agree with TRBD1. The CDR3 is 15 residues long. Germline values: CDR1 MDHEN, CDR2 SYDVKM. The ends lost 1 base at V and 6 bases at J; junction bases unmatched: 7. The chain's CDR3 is CASSLSKTGVDGYTF. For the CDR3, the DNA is TGTGCCAGCAGTTTATCTAAGACAGGGGTCGATGGCTACACCTTC.

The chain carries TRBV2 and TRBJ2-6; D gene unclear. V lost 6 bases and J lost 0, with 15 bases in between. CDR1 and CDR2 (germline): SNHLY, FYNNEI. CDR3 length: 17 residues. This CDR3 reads CASRAGVFSSGANVLTF. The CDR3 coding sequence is TGTGCCAGCAGGGCTGGGGTATTCAGCTCTGGGGCCAACGTCCTGACTTTC.

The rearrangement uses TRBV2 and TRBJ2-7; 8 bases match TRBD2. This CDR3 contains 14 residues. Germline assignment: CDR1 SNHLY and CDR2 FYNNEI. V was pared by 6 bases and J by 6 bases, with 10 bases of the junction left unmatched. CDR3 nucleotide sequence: TGTGCCAGCAGACTAACTAGCGGAGGGGTCGAGCAGTACTTC. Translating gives CASRLTSGGVEQYF.

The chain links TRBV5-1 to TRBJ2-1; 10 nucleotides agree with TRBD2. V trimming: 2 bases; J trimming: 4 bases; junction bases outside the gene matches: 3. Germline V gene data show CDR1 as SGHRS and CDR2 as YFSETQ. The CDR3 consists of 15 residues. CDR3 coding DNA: TGCGCCAGCAGCTTTGGACTAGCGGATTACAATGAGCAGTTCTTC. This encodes CASSFGLADYNEQFF.